Each of the 23 T cell receptor beta chains below was sequenced from the same sample in a study of T cell changes during pregnancy in multiple sclerosis. Sequenced by immunoSEQ multiplex PCR; TCRdb stores in-frame clones only, minus some. The data hold 100,000 to 150,000 clones, with around 93% observed a single time. Sequenced material: peripheral blood, taken before pregnancy. The source of these receptors is a female donor with multiple sclerosis, enrolled in a pregnancy study.

In this sample, this clone turned up once. The V call is TRBV7-9, the J call TRBJ2-7; the match to TRBD1 covers 8 bases. V gave up 5 bases and J gave up 2 bases; unmatched junction bases: 14. Per germline, CDR1 SEHNR and CDR2 FQNEAQ (reference sequence). CDR3 length: 17 amino acids. The CDR3: CASSQRRVQGVTYEQYF. CDR3 DNA: TGTGCCAGCAGCCAACGTCGCGTACAGGGGGTTACCTACGAGCAGTACTTC.

The chain recombines TRBV11-2 with TRBJ2-7; 7 nucleotides agree with TRBD2. This CDR3 has 13 residues. J lost 5 bases, V lost 10 bases, and 11 bases had no gene match. CDR1 is SGHAT, CDR2 FQNNGV, per germline. In DNA, the CDR3 is TGTGCCACGGCGGGGGAGCTGGGGGACGAGCAGTACTTC. Translated, it gives CATAGELGDEQYF.

J is TRBJ1-2 and V is TRBV10-3, with TRBD1 matching over 8 bases. The trim removed 4 bases at V and 3 bases at J, leaving 7 bases unmatched. The CDR3 runs to 15 residues. The germline gives CDR1 ENHRY, CDR2 SYGVKD. The CDR3 coding sequence is TGTGCCATCAGTGGCCCTGGACAGGGCTACTATGGCTACACCTTC. Protein sequence: CAISGPGQGYYGYTF.

This chain uses TRBV27 with TRBJ1-1, with D tentatively TRBD1 (6 bases). Germline V gene data show CDR1 as MNHEY and CDR2 as SMNVEV (reference sequence). V dropped 5 bases and J dropped 0 bases, with 7 bases sitting between them. The CDR3 has 13 residues. The CDR3 sequence is CASSRTVNTEAFF. The CDR3 DNA reads as TGTGCCAGCAGTCGGACAGTGAACACTGAAGCTTTCTTT.

The chain recombines TRBV29-1 with TRBJ2-1; 10 positions agree with TRBD2. The CDR3 spans 14 residues. Germline V gene sequence: CDR1 SQVTM, CDR2 ANQGSEA. V lost 1 base to trimming and J lost 9 bases; unmatched junction nucleotides: 6. CDR3: CSVEAMSGRGEQFF. The CDR3, as DNA: TGCAGCGTTGAAGCCATGAGCGGGAGGGGTGAGCAGTTCTTC.

This clone was observed once. The gene calls are TRBV11-2 and TRBJ1-1, with a possible D match to TRBD1 (6 bases). Between the trimmed V and J ends, which lost 2 bases and 7 bases, there was a span of 8 bases. This CDR3 spans 12 amino acids. In germline, CDR1 is SGHAT, CDR2 FQNNGV. The CDR3 reads CASSLTGNEAFF. The CDR3 DNA follows: TGTGCCAGCAGCTTAACAGGGAATGAAGCTTTCTTT. The whole variable domain, remainder taken from reference TRBV11-2 and TRBJ1-1, is EAGVAQSPRYKIIEKRQSVAFWCNPISGHATLYWYQQILGQGPKLLIQFQNNGVVDDSQLPKDRFSAERLKGVDSTLKIQPAKLEDSAVYLCASSLTGNEAFFGQGTRLTVV.

This rearrangement joins TRBV11-2 to TRBJ2-7; D is ambiguous. Germline CDR1 SGHAT, CDR2 FQNNGV. V shed 1 base and J shed 6 bases, with 10 bases lying between them. The CDR3 is made up of 13 amino acids. CDR3 residues: CASSLGQVFEQYF. The CDR3 region has the DNA TGTGCCAGCAGCTTAGGGCAGGTGTTCGAGCAGTACTTC.

The chain links TRBV5-5 to TRBJ1-1, with 9 bases that match TRBD1. Germline-derived CDR1 and CDR2 are SGHKS and YYEKEE (reference sequence). J gave up 4 bases and V 4 bases, and 8 bases lay outside the gene matches. The CDR3 has 15 residues. The CDR3 sequence: CASSPPWTGVTEAFF. CDR3 DNA: TGTGCCAGCAGCCCACCTTGGACAGGGGTCACTGAAGCTTTCTTT.

The chain joins TRBV7-3 to TRBJ2-3; the D gene is possibly TRBD2 (5 bases). Looked up from germline, CDR1 is SGHTA and CDR2 is FQGTGA. The CDR3 contains 15 residues. V dropped 5 bases and J dropped 0 bases, with 12 bases sitting between them. The CDR3 sequence: CASSLSTGSTDTQYF. CDR3 sequence (DNA): TGTGCCAGCAGCCTGTCGACGGGGAGCACAGATACGCAGTATTTT.

The gene calls are TRBV18 and TRBJ2-1, with TRBD1 matching over 9 bases. There are 14 residues in the CDR3. V dropped 3 bases and J dropped 8; count of bases not matched to a gene: 5. Germline V gives CDR1 KGHSH, CDR2 LQKENI. CDR3 in DNA: TGTGCCAGCTCACCCCGGGACAGGGCCTATGAGCAGTTCTTC. Residues: CASSPRDRAYEQFF. Supplemented by reference TRBV18 and TRBJ2-1, the full variable domain reads NAGVMQNPRHLVRRRGQEARLRCSPMKGHSHVYWYRQLPEEGLKFMVYLQKENIIDESGMPKERFSAEFPKEGPSILRIQQVVRGDSAAYFCASSPRDRAYEQFFGPGTRLTVL.

This chain links TRBV20-1 with TRBJ2-1; no firm D call. The V end lost 2 bases, the J end lost 14 bases, and 10 bases lay between the germline ends. The CDR3 extends over 10 amino acids. Germline V gives CDR1 DFQATT, CDR2 SNEGSKA (reference sequence). CDR3 DNA: TGCAGTGCTAGACCAGATCTGAAGTTCTTC. It yields the protein CSARPDLKFF.

The genes are TRBV5-6 and TRBJ1-2, with TRBD1 matching over 7 bases. Germline lookup yields CDR1 SGHDT and CDR2 YYEEEE. The CDR3 covers 15 residues. The V and J ends lost 3 bases and 8 bases, in that order; junction bases with no gene match: 13. CDR3 loop: CASSSGIGQASGYTF. CDR3 coding DNA: TGTGCCAGCAGCTCTGGAATAGGACAGGCATCGGGCTACACCTTC. The whole variable domain, filled in from reference TRBV5-6 and TRBJ1-2, reads DAGVTQSPTHLIKTRGQQVTLRCSPKSGHDTVSWYQQALGQGPQFIFQYYEEEERQRGNFPDRFSGHQFPNYSSELNVNALLLGDSALYLCASSSGIGQASGYTFGSGTRLTVV.

The rearrangement joins TRBV10-3 to TRBJ2-7; D is perhaps TRBD1 (6 bases). The CDR3 is made up of 11 amino acids. The germline V gene has CDR1 ENHRY and CDR2 SYGVKD. Trimming pared 10 bases from V and 5 bases from J, leaving 12 bases between. The CDR3: CATETGNEQYF. DNA for the CDR3: TGTGCCACAGAAACAGGGAACGAGCAGTACTTC.

The genes are TRBV19 and TRBJ2-2, with 9 bases identical to TRBD2. Germline CDR1 is LNHDA and CDR2 is SQIVND (reference sequence). This CDR3 is built from 16 residues. Losses at the gene ends were 6 bases for V and 10 bases for J; bases not matched to a gene: 15. In DNA, the CDR3 is TGTGCCAGTAGCTCCGAAGCGGGGGGCCCACCGGTGGAGCTGTTTTTT. This codes for CASSSEAGGPPVELFF.

The chain employs TRBV9 and TRBJ2-3; 8 nucleotides line up with TRBD2. V lost 4 bases and J lost 4; bases outside the gene matches: 8. Per germline, CDR1 SGDLS and CDR2 YYNGEE. The CDR3 loop spans 15 amino acids. The CDR3 DNA reads TGTGCCAGCAGCTTGGGAGCGGGAGCCCCAGATACGCAGTATTTT. Translating gives CASSLGAGAPDTQYF.

V usage is TRBV19 and J usage is TRBJ1-5, with 7 bases that match TRBD1. The germline gives CDR1 LNHDA, CDR2 SQIVND (reference sequence). CDR3 length: 14 amino acids. V lost 7 bases, J lost 2 bases, and 5 bases stayed unmatched. Written as DNA, the CDR3 is TGTGCCAGTAACCAGGGGGTGGGCAATCAGCCCCAGCATTTT. It codes for CASNQGVGNQPQHF.

This clone appeared once. CDR3 nucleotide sequence: TGTGCCACCAGCAGAGGCCGGACAGTTCCGAACACTGAAGCTTTCTTT. This encodes CATSRGRTVPNTEAFF. The V and J genes are TRBV15 and TRBJ1-1, with D tentatively TRBD1 (6 bases). The germline V gene encodes CDR1 LNHNV and CDR2 YYDKDF (reference sequence). The CDR3 is 16 amino acids. Trimming removed 1 base at V and 1 base at J, with 13 bases between.

The chain has TRBV5-1 and TRBJ2-3, with 7 positions matching TRBD1. With V trimmed by 0 bases and J by 5 bases, 6 bases remained unmatched. Germline V lookup: CDR1 SGHRS, CDR2 YFSETQ. There are 15 residues in the CDR3. Here the CDR3 reads CASSLEGAPGDTQYF. CDR3 coding DNA: TGCGCCAGCAGCTTGGAGGGGGCCCCTGGAGATACGCAGTATTTT.

In regard to this clone: The junction differs from germline at one of its ends, possibly a read error. The V and J genes are TRBV11-3 and TRBJ2-1, with D unclear. This CDR3 has 13 amino acids. Germline V gene lookup returns CDR1 SGHNT and CDR2 YENEEA. Here the CDR3 reads CASSLDNYDEQFF. As DNA, the CDR3 is TGTGCCAGCAGCTTAGACAACTACGATGAGCAGTTCTTC. The variable domain in full, with the rest retrieved from reference TRBV11-3 and TRBJ2-1, is EAGVVQSPRYKIIEKKQPVAFWCNPISGHNTLYWYLQNLGQGPELLIRYENEEAVDDSQLPKDRFSAERLKGVDSTLKIQPAELGDSAVYLCASSLDNYDEQFFGPGTRLTVL.

This rearrangement joins TRBV9 to TRBJ1-1, with D perhaps matching TRBD1 (5 bases). The CDR3 sequence is 16 residues long. Germline V gene sequence: CDR1 SGDLS, CDR2 YYNGEE. V shed 0 bases and J shed 4 bases, with 16 bases lying between them. The chain's CDR3 is CASSVAGVGLGTEAFF. The CDR3 DNA sequence: TGTGCCAGCAGCGTAGCGGGGGTCGGGCTGGGCACTGAAGCTTTCTTT.

The chain is built from TRBV29-1 and TRBJ2-1; no clear D gene. From germline, CDR1 is SQVTM and CDR2 ANQGSEA. The CDR3 is 14 residues long. V gave up 7 bases and J gave up 0 bases, with 13 bases separating them. The CDR3 DNA sequence: TGCAGCGCCCCCCCCCTTAACTCCTACAATGAGCAGTTCTTC. This codes for CSAPPLNSYNEQFF.

This chain joins TRBV27 and TRBJ1-5; D is possibly TRBD1 (6 bases). The V end lost 5 bases, the J end lost 7 bases, and 15 bases lay between the germline ends. Germline CDR1 and CDR2: MNHEY and SMNVEV (reference sequence). This CDR3 contains 14 residues. The CDR3 loop reads CASSPTGWEQPQHF. CDR3 bases: TGTGCCAGCAGTCCAACAGGGTGGGAGCAGCCCCAGCATTTT.

This chain joins TRBV19 and TRBJ2-1; 8 bases map to TRBD2. Losses at the gene ends were 5 bases for V and 1 base for J; bases not matched to a gene: 13. This CDR3 has 18 residues. Looked up from germline, CDR1 is LNHDA and CDR2 is SQIVND (reference sequence). CDR3 in amino acids: CASSAYLPGGGSYNEQFF. CDR3 nucleotide sequence: TGTGCCAGTAGTGCTTACCTGCCGGGGGGGGGATCCTACAATGAGCAGTTCTTC.